The clone carrying this T cell receptor beta chain was counted only a few times. The data belong to a study of human T cells and chemical hapten exposure. Study summary: Read at 6 days, the patch tests placed 0.01% DPC on the upper back.

The time point denotes: pre-sensitization, week 0. Treatment meaning: therapeutic diphenylcyclopropenone sensitization with weekly scalp DPC. This CDR3 has 15 residues. From germline, CDR1 is SGHRS and CDR2 YFSETQ. V lost 4 bases and J 1 base, leaving 12 bases between the germline ends. One entry per CDR3 protein, called by TCRdb with MiXCR from the RACE reads. The sample has fewer than 350,000 distinct CDR3 sequences, roughly 7.4% seen once; the top ten hold more than 0.95%. The chain uses TRBV5-1 and TRBJ1-3; D is unclear. The TCR sequence derives from a man between 18 and 29 years old with alopecia areata. Some clones in this sample may be carry-over from other donors' samples. The sequenced sample was whole blood, obtained in connection with sensitization to the hapten diphenylcyclopropenone (DPC). The CDR3 sequence is CASSPRTGSGNTIYF. For the CDR3, the DNA is TGCGCCAGCAGCCCAAGGACCGGATCTGGAAACACCATATATTTT. The full variable domain, with the rest looked up from reference TRBV5-1 and TRBJ1-3, is KAGVTQTPRYLIKTRGQQVTLSCSPISGHRSVSWYQQTPGQGLQFLFEYFSETQRNKGNFPGRFSGRQFSNSRSEMNVSTLELGDSALYLCASSPRTGSGNTIYFGEGSWLTVV.